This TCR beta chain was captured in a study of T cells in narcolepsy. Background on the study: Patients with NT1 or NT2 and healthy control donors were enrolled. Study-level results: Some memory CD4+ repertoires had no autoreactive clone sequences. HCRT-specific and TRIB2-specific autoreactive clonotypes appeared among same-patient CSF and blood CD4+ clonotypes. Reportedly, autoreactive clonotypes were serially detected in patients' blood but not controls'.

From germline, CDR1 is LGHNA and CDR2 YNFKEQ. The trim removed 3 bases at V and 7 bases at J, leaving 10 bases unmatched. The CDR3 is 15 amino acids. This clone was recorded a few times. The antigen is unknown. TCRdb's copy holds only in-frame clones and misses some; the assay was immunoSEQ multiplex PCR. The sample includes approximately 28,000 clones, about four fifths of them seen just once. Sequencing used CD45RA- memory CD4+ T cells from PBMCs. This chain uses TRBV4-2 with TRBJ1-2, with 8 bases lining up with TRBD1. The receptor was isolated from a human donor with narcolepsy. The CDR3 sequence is CASSHEQTGVFGYTF. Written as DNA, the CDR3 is TGTGCCAGCAGCCATGAGCAGACAGGGGTGTTTGGCTACACCTTC.